The 2 T cell receptor beta chains in this list originate from one sample, sequenced in a study of T cell responses to AZD1222 COVID-19 vaccine. The repertoire was sequenced with immunoSEQ multiplex PCR; TCRdb's copy has only in-frame clones and lacks some. The table shows 140,000 to 150,000 clones, with under 95% occurring only once. The sample consisted of peripheral blood, taken on day 0 of AZD1222 vaccination. The receptors derive from an adult in good health.

The chain joins TRBV19 to TRBJ2-2, with 8 bases fitting TRBD1. J was trimmed by 6 bases and V by 5 bases; bases with no gene match: 11. The germline gives CDR1 LNHDA, CDR2 SQIVND (reference sequence). CDR3 length: 16 amino acids. The CDR3 DNA reads TGTGCCAGTAGTGGTTTCGGACAGGGCAGGTCCGGGGAGCTGTTTTTT. This gives the protein CASSGFGQGRSGELFF.

This sequence joins TRBV11-2 and TRBJ2-3; D gene unclear. Germline loops: CDR1 SGHAT, CDR2 FQNNGV. The CDR3 totals 11 residues. V was clipped by 1 base and J by 5 bases, with 1 base between them. DNA for the CDR3: TGTGCCAGCAGCTTAGGAGATACGCAGTATTTT. Its protein product is CASSLGDTQYF.